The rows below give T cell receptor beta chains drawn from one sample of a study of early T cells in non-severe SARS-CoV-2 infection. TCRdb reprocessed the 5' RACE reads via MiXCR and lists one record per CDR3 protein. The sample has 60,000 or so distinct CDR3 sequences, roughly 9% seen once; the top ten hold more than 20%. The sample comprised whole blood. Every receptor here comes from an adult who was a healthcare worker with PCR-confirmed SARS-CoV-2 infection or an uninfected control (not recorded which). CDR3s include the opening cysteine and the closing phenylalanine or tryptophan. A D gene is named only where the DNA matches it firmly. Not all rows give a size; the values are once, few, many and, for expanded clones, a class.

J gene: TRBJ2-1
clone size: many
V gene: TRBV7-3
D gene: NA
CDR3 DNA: TGTGCCAGCAGCTTAACAGTCTGGGGTGAGCAGTTCTTC
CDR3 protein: CASSLTVWGEQFF

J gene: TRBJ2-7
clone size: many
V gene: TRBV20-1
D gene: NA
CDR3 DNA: TGCAGTGCTCGAAGGGACATCGCTGTCGGCGAGCAGTACTTC
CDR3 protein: CSARRDIAVGEQYF

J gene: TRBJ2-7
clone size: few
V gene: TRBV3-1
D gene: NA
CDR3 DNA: TGTGCCAGCAGCCGTGGGACCGCCTACGAGCAGTACTTC
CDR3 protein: CASSRGTAYEQYF

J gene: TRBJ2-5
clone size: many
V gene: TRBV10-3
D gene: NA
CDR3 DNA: TGTGCCATCAACCGGGCCGGACGACAAGAGACCCAGTACTTC
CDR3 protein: CAINRAGRQETQYF

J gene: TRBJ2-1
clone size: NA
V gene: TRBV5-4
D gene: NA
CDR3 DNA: TGTGCCAGCAGCCCGAGCCTATACAATGAGCAGTTCTTC
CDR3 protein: CASSPSLYNEQFF

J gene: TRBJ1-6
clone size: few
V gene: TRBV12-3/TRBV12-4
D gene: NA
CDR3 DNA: TGTGCCAGCAGTTTGTCGGCGACAAACCCACCCCTCCACTTT
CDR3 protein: CASSLSATNPPLHF

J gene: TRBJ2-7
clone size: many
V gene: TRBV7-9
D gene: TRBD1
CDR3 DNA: TGTGCCAGCAGCTCCTCCGGGACAGGGGGGACCGAGCAGTACTTC
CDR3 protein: CASSSSGTGGTEQYF

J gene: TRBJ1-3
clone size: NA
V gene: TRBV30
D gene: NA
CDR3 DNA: TGTGCCTGGAGAGGCAGTGGAAACACCATATATTTT
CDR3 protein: CAWRGSGNTIYF

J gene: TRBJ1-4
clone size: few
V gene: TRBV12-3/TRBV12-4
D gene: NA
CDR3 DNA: TGTGCCAGCAGTACCCCAGGGCCAACTAATGAAAAACTGTTTTTT
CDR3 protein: CASSTPGPTNEKLFF

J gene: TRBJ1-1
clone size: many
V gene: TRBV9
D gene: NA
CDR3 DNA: TGTGCCAGCAGCGGGCGGACAGACCTCACTGAAGCTTTCTTT
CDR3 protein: CASSGRTDLTEAFF

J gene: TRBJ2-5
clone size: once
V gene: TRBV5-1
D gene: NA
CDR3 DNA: TGCGCCAGCAGCATCCAACCCAGCAGGGGAGTAGAGACCCAGTACTTC
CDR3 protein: CASSIQPSRGVETQYF

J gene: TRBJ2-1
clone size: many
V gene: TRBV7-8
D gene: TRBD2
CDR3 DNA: TGTGCCGTCGGGGGGGCAACTTGGTCGCAGTTCTTC
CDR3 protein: CAVGGATWSQFF

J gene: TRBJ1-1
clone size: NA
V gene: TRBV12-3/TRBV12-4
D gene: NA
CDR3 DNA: TGTGCCAGCAGTTTACCTCCTGAAGCTTTCTTT
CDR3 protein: CASSLPPEAFF

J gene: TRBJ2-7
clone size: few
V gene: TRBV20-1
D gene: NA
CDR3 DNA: TGCAGTGCTAGAGATGGGGTCTCCTACGAGCAGTACTTC
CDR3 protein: CSARDGVSYEQYF

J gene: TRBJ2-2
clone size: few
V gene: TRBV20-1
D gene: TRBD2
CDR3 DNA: TGCAGTGCAAGAGAACCAACTAGCGGGGGGACAAACACCGGGGAGCTGTTTTTT
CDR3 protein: CSAREPTSGGTNTGELFF

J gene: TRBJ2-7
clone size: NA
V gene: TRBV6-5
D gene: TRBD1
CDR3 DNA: TGTGCCAGCAGTTACTCGGGACAGGGGGCCTACGAGCAGTACTTC
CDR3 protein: CASSYSGQGAYEQYF

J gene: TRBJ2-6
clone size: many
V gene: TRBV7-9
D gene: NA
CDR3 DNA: TGTGCCAGCGACGGACCCTCTGGGGCCAACGTCCTGACTTTC
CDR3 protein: CASDGPSGANVLTF

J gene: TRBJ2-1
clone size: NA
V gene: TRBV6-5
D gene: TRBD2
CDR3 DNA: TGTGCCAGCAGCAGTAGCGGGGGGCCCCGTGAGCAGTTCTTC
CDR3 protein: CASSSSGGPREQFF

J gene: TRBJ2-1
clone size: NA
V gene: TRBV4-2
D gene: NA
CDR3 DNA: TGTGCCAGCAGCCAAGATCCAGTGATGGCTAGTGACAATGAGCAGTTCTTC
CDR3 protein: CASSQDPVMASDNEQFF

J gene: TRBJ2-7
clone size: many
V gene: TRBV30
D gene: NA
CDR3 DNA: TGTGCCTGGTCAGAGCTACCCTACGAGCAGTACTTC
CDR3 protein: CAWSELPYEQYF

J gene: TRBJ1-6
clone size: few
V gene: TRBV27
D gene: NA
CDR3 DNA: TGTGCCAGCAGTTATGGGGATTTGAACTCACCCCTCCACTTT
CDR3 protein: CASSYGDLNSPLHF

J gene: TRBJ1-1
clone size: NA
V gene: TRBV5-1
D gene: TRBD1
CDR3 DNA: TGCGCCAGCAGCTCAACAGGGGCGACTGAAGCTTTCTTT
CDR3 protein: CASSSTGATEAFF

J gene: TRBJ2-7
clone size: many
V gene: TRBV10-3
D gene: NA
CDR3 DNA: TGTGCCATCAGTGAGACACAGGGTGTGAGGGACGAGCAGTACTTC
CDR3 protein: CAISETQGVRDEQYF

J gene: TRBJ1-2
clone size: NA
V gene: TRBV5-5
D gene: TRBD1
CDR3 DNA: TGTGCCAGCAGTTTGACAGGGCTTGGCTATGGCTACACCTTC
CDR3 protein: CASSLTGLGYGYTF

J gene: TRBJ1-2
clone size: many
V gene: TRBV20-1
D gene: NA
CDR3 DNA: TGCAGTGCTAAACAAGGGACATCCAGCGCGTCCTATGGCTACACCTTC
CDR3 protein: CSAKQGTSSASYGYTF

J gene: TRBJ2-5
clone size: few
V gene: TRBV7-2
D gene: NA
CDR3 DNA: TGTGCCAGCAGCTTAGAATTGGGGACCCAGTACTTC
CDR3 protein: CASSLELGTQYF

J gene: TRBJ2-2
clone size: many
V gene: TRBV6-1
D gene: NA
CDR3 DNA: TGTGCCAGCAGCGGGACTTTTACGAACACCGGGGAGCTGTTTTTT
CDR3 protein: CASSGTFTNTGELFF